The next 23 T cell receptor beta chains were all read from a single sample in a study of blood T cell repertoires in COVID-19 (dated by TCRdb to 2018 to 2020). Library generation was performed with the immunoSEQ multiplex PCR assay. As stored in TCRdb, this immuneACCESS dataset retains in-frame rearrangements with V and J assigned. A fraction of the clones does not appear; measured against another copy, unresolved V genes explain less than half of the discrepancy, and the remainder lacks a known reason. This sample is represented by 150,000 to 200,000 clones; around 93% of them were singletons. The ten largest account for about 4.8% of the sample. The sequenced sample was peripheral blood. The receptor set was obtained from a man younger than 40 with COVID-19, enrolled during active disease.

CDR3 protein: CASSRTGGEQYF. CDR3 DNA sequence: TGTGCCAGCAGTCGGACAGGGGGCGAGCAGTACTTC. The gene calls are TRBV2 and TRBJ2-7, with 10 nucleotides matching TRBD1. CDR3 size: 12 residues. Germline lookup yields CDR1 SNHLY and CDR2 FYNNEI. V was clipped by 5 bases and J by 6 bases; unmatched bases: 1.

The chain couples TRBV19 to TRBJ2-7; D may be TRBD2 (5 bases). CDR1 is LNHDA, CDR2 SQIVND, per germline (reference sequence). Trimming removed 2 bases from V and 9 bases from J, with 11 bases in between. CDR3 length: 12 residues. In nucleotides, the CDR3 is TGTGCCAGTAGTATACTTCTCGGGGTGCAGTACTTC. This gives the protein CASSILLGVQYF.

The chain recombines TRBV9 with TRBJ2-1, with a tentative D call TRBD1 (5 bases). Germline V gene sequence: CDR1 SGDLS, CDR2 YYNGEE. V dropped 3 bases and J dropped 3 bases, with 13 bases sitting between them. CDR3 length: 15 residues. CDR3 loop: CASSGGHADYNEQFF. Here the CDR3 DNA reads TGTGCCAGCAGCGGAGGACATGCAGACTACAATGAGCAGTTCTTC.

The chain joins TRBV7-9 to TRBJ2-3; the D gene is possibly TRBD1 (6 bases). Trimming took 5 bases from V and 2 from J, leaving 14 bases between them. Germline assignment: CDR1 SEHNR and CDR2 FQNEAQ (reference sequence). The CDR3 sequence is 15 residues long. The CDR3 is CASSPTGLNTDTQYF. The CDR3 coding sequence is TGTGCCAGCAGCCCGACAGGACTTAACACAGATACGCAGTATTTT. Full variable domain (rest looked up from reference TRBV7-9 and TRBJ2-3): DTGVSQNPRHKITKRGQNVTFRCDPISEHNRLYWYRQTLGQGPEFLTYFQNEAQLEKSRLLSDRFSAERPKGSFSTLEIQRTEQGDSAMYLCASSPTGLNTDTQYFGPGTRLTVL.

This chain joins TRBV2 and TRBJ2-2; 10 bases fit TRBD1. The germline CDR1 and CDR2 sequences are SNHLY and FYNNEI. The CDR3 contains 14 residues. V lost 9 bases to trimming and J lost 1 base; unmatched junction nucleotides: 2. CDR3 coding DNA: TGTGCCAGGGGACAGGGGAGGAACACCGGGGAGCTGTTTTTT. Its protein product is CARGQGRNTGELFF. Full variable domain (remainder filled in from reference TRBV2 and TRBJ2-2): EPEVTQTPSHQVTQMGQEVILRCVPISNHLYFYWYRQILGQKVEFLVSFYNNEISEKSEIFDDQFSVERPDGSNFTLKIRSTKLEDSAMYFCARGQGRNTGELFFGEGSRLTVL.

The genes are TRBV4-3 and TRBJ1-1; 10 bases are shared with TRBD1. The junction had 8 bases not matched to a gene; V was cut back by 4 bases and J by 3 bases. CDR3 length: 16 residues. The germline V gene has CDR1 LGHNA and CDR2 YSLEER. CDR3: CASSLSPGQGYTEAFF. The CDR3 DNA reads TGCGCCAGCAGCCTCTCGCCGGGACAGGGGTACACTGAAGCTTTCTTT.

The rearrangement uses TRBV19 and TRBJ2-7, with TRBD1 matching 9 bases. The CDR3 length is 15 residues. Germline V lookup: CDR1 LNHDA, CDR2 SQIVND (reference sequence). The V and J ends lost 4 bases and 2 bases, in that order; junction bases with no gene match: 6. For the CDR3, the DNA is TGTGCCAGTAGTACCGGACAGGGGAGACCCTACGAGCAGTACTTC. Translation gives CASSTGQGRPYEQYF.

This rearrangement joins TRBV10-3 to TRBJ2-1; weak D call: TRBD1 (5 bases). Germline values: CDR1 ENHRY, CDR2 SYGVKD. The V and J ends lost 0 bases and 2 bases respectively, with 8 bases between them. This CDR3 contains 15 residues. CDR3 loop: CAISESTVPYNEQFF. CDR3 coding DNA: TGTGCCATCAGTGAGTCGACAGTGCCCTACAATGAGCAGTTCTTC.

This chain links TRBV7-2 with TRBJ1-3; 7 bases agree with TRBD1. The CDR3 runs 14 residues. The J segment lost 1 base and the V segment lost 5 bases, leaving 2 bases of the junction unmatched. Germline CDR1 and CDR2: SGHTA and FQGNSA. The CDR3 region is CASSLTGSGNTIYF. The CDR3 DNA sequence: TGTGCCAGCAGCCTGACAGGGTCTGGAAACACCATATATTTT.

The rearrangement uses TRBV7-3 and TRBJ1-2; D is undetermined. In germline, CDR1 is SGHTA, CDR2 FQGTGA. V dropped 4 bases and J dropped 4 bases, with 16 bases sitting between them. CDR3 length: 15 amino acids. The CDR3 DNA sequence: TGTGCCAGCAGCTCCCCCTCCGCACGGGGCTATGGCTACACCTTC. It translates to CASSSPSARGYGYTF.

Details on this clone: Mismatch with germline at one junction end may stem from a read error. V gene TRBV24-1 combines with J gene TRBJ1-3; perhaps TRBD1 as D (6 bases). Per the germline V gene, CDR1 is KGHDR and CDR2 is SFDVKD. CDR3 length equals 15 residues. The CDR3 DNA follows: TGTGCCACCAGCGACAGGAGAGGGTCTGGAAACACCAAATATTTT. Translation gives CATSDRRGSGNTKYF.

DNA of the CDR3: TGTGCCAGCAGCCAATCACAGGGTGGAGATACGCAGTATTTT. Its translation: CASSQSQGGDTQYF. The V call is TRBV3-1 (or the pseudogene TRBV3-2), the J call TRBJ2-3; D might be TRBD1 (6 bases). The V gene lost 2 bases and the J gene lost 5 bases, with 11 bases spanning the gap. The germline CDR1 and CDR2 sequences are LGHDT and YNNKEL (reference sequence). The CDR3 sequence is 14 residues long.

The genes are TRBV5-1 and TRBJ1-1; the D is unclear. Trimming took 1 base from V and 5 from J, leaving 12 bases between them. The CDR3 runs 14 residues. Germline CDR1 SGHRS, CDR2 YFSETQ. The CDR3 spells CASSLSGGLTEAFF. In DNA form, the CDR3 reads TGCGCCAGCAGCTTGTCGGGAGGGCTTACTGAAGCTTTCTTT.

The chain joins TRBV4-3 to TRBJ1-1, with D hard to call. CDR1 and CDR2 from the germline V gene are LGHNA and YSLEER. The V and J ends lost 0 bases and 5 bases respectively, with 10 bases between them. The length of the CDR3 is 14 residues. The CDR3, as DNA: TGCGCCAGCAGCCAAGATCTGCGGAAGACTGAAGCTTTCTTT. Residues: CASSQDLRKTEAFF.

This chain joins TRBV7-9 and TRBJ2-1; the D gene is possibly TRBD2 (5 bases). The CDR3 sequence is 15 residues long. CDR1 is SEHNR and CDR2 is FQNEAQ in the germline V gene (reference sequence). V lost 5 bases to trimming and J lost 5 bases, with 16 bases between them. CDR3 sequence reads: CASSPRADLHNEQFF. Written as DNA, the CDR3 is TGTGCCAGCAGCCCAAGAGCGGATTTACACAATGAGCAGTTCTTC.

CDR3 sequence reads: CASSSAQGNYGYTF. In DNA, the CDR3 is TGTGCCAGCAGCTCCGCCCAGGGGAACTATGGCTACACCTTC. The chain uses TRBV13 and TRBJ1-2; a weak D match, TRBD1 (6 bases). V lost 4 bases and J lost 2, with 11 bases in between. CDR3 size: 14 residues. Per the germline V gene, CDR1 is PRHDT and CDR2 is FYEKMQ (reference sequence).

The V and J genes are TRBV7-2 and TRBJ1-4; D unresolved. From germline, CDR1 is SGHTA and CDR2 FQGNSA. This CDR3 comprises 15 residues. Trimming took off 1 base at V and 5 bases at J, with 11 bases between the two ends. CDR3 DNA sequence: TGTGCCAGCAGCTTAGTGGGCGGGCTGAATGAAAAACTGTTTTTT. Translation: CASSLVGGLNEKLFF.

This chain links TRBV6-5 with TRBJ1-2; 12 positions agree with TRBD1. With V trimmed by 4 bases and J by 9 bases, 6 bases remained unmatched. Germline V gives CDR1 MNHEY, CDR2 SVGAGI. CDR3 length: 14 residues. CDR3 in amino acids: CASSFPGTGGSYTF. The CDR3, as DNA: TGTGCCAGCAGTTTTCCCGGGACAGGGGGCAGCTACACCTTC.

The V call is TRBV7-7, the J call TRBJ2-3; tentative D call: TRBD2 (5 bases). Germline V gives CDR1 SSHAT, CDR2 FNYEAQ (reference sequence). This CDR3 has 15 residues. The germline V and J ends were trimmed by 4 bases and 2 bases, with 13 bases remaining between them. The CDR3 bases are TGTGCCAGCAGCTCCGGCGGGTCACTCACAGATACGCAGTATTTT. This gives the protein CASSSGGSLTDTQYF. Full variable domain (rest looked up from reference TRBV7-7 and TRBJ2-3): GAGVSQSPRYKVTKRGQDVTLRCDPISSHATLYWYQQALGQGPEFLTYFNYEAQPDKSGLPSDRFSAERPEGSISTLTIQRTEQRDSAMYRCASSSGGSLTDTQYFGPGTRLTVL.

The chain is built from TRBV30 and TRBJ2-7, with D possibly being TRBD2 (7 bases). V dropped 7 bases and J dropped 0 bases, with 19 bases sitting between them. Germline assignment: CDR1 GTSNPN and CDR2 SVGIG (reference sequence). The CDR3 is 15 amino acids. The CDR3 DNA is TGTGCCTTGGAGGGAGGGGGACGGAGCTCCTACGAGCAGTACTTC. Protein sequence: CALEGGGRSSYEQYF.

The chain couples TRBV19 to TRBJ2-1; D possibly corresponds to TRBD2 (7 bases). Between the trimmed V and J ends, which lost 2 bases and 6 bases, there was a span of 14 bases. Germline V lookup: CDR1 LNHDA, CDR2 SQIVND (reference sequence). There are 15 residues in the CDR3. CDR3 DNA sequence: TGTGCCAGTAGTATAAGGGGGGGTATCGGCAATGAGCAGTTCTTC. This codes for CASSIRGGIGNEQFF. The whole variable domain, filled in from reference TRBV19 and TRBJ2-1, reads DGGITQSPKYLFRKEGQNVTLSCEQNLNHDAMYWYRQDPGQGLRLIYYSQIVNDFQKGDIAEGYSVSREKKESFPLTVTSAQKNPTAFYLCASSIRGGIGNEQFFGPGTRLTVL.

This chain uses TRBV25-1 with TRBJ2-3; D remains ambiguous. The CDR3 runs to 12 residues. Trimming shortened V by 10 bases and J by 0 bases, and 8 bases separated the two germline ends. CDR1 and CDR2 from the germline V gene are MGHDK and SYGVNS. The CDR3 coding sequence is TGTGCCACCTCCAGGAGCACAGATACGCAGTATTTT. The encoded protein is CATSRSTDTQYF. The entire variable domain, with the rest obtained from reference TRBV25-1 and TRBJ2-3, is as follows: EADIYQTPRYLVIGTGKKITLECSQTMGHDKMYWYQQDPGMELHLIHYSYGVNSTEKGDLSSESTVSRIRTEHFPLTLESARPSHTSQYLCATSRSTDTQYFGPGTRLTVL.

The genes are TRBV6-2 or TRBV6-3 and TRBJ2-7, with D perhaps matching TRBD2 (5 bases). The CDR3 totals 16 residues. V was shortened by 5 bases and J by 1 base, with 18 bases between the two germline ends. CDR1 is MNHEY, CDR2 SVGEGT, per germline. The CDR3 coding sequence is TGTGCCAGCAGTCGACAAAGGAGGCCCCATTCCTACGAGCAGTACTTC. Translated: CASSRQRRPHSYEQYF.